This paragraph reports one T cell receptor (beta chain). Its specificity is not known. This entry belongs to a study of siplizumab effects on memory and regulatory T cells. Each sample had 80,000 to 100,000 TCR templates assayed. The protocol was immunoSEQ multiplex PCR, while the TCRdb copy is restricted to in-frame clones and leaves out a portion. The top ten hold 1% to 1.5% of the sample, which has some 100,000 clones, approximately 94% seen once. Points from the study as a whole: Naive T cells seemed more diverse than memory cells and seemed major alloresponse contributors. A significant reduction in alloreactive sequences traceable to unstimulated CD4+ memory cells was produced by siplizumab. Siplizumab gave mappable alloreactive CD4+ clones an average Treg-derived fraction of about 64%, against around 25% in controls.

V lost 2 bases and J lost 1; bases outside the gene matches: 8. The germline gives CDR1 SGHVS, CDR2 FQNEAQ. This CDR3 has 18 residues. The sample consisted of non-Treg CD4+ T cells sorted from blood. The V and J genes are TRBV7-8 and TRBJ2-6, with 7 bases fitting TRBD1. This receptor was taken from a human donor in good health. The CDR3 nucleotides read TGTGCCAGCAGCTTACCTAAACAGGGGTATTCTGGGGCCAACGTCCTGACTTTC. Translating it yields CASSLPKQGYSGANVLTF. Filled out from reference TRBV7-8 and TRBJ2-6, the complete variable domain reads GAGVSQSPRYKVAKRGQDVALRCDPISGHVSLFWYQQALGQGPEFLTYFQNEAQLDKSGLPSDRFFAERPEGSVSTLKIQRTQQEDSAVYLCASSLPKQGYSGANVLTFGAGSRLTVL.